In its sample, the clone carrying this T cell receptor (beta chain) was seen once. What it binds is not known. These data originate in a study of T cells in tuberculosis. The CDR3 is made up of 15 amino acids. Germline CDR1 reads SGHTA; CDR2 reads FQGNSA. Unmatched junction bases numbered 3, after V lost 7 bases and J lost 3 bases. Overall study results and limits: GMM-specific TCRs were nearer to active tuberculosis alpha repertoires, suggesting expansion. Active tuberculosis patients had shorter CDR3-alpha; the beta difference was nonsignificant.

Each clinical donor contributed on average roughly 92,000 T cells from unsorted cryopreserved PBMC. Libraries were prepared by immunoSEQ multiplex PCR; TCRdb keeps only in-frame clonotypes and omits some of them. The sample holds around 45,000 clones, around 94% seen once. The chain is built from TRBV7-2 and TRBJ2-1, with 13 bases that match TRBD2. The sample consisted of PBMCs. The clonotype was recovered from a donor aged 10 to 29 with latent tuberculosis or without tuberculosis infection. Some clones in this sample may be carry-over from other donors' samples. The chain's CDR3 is CASKLAGGIYNEQFF. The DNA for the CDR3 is TGTGCCAGCAAACTAGCGGGAGGGATCTACAATGAGCAGTTCTTC.